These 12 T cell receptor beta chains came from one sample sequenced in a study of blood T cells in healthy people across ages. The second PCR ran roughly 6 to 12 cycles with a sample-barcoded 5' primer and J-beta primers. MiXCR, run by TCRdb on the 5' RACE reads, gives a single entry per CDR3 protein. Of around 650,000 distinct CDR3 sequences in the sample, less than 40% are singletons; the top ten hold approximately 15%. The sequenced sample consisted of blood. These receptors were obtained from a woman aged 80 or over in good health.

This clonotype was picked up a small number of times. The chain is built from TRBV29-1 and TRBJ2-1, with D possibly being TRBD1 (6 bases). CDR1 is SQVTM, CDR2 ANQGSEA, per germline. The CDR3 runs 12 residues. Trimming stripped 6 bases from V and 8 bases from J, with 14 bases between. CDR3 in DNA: TGCAGCGTGCTGACAGGATCCGATGAGCAGTTCTTC. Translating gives CSVLTGSDEQFF.

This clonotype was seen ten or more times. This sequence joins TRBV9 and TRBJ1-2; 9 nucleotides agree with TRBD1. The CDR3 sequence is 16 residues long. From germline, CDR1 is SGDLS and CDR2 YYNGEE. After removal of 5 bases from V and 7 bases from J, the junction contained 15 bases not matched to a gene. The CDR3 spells CASRGVRDRETIGYTF. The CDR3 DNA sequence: TGTGCCAGCAGAGGAGTCCGGGACAGGGAGACAATTGGCTACACCTTC.

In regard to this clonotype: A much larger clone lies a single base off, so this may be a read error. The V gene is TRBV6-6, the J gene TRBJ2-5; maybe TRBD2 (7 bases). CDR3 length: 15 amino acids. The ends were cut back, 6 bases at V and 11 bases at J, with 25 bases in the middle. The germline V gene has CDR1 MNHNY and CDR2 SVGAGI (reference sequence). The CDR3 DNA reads TGTGCCAGCAGAAAAGGGCAGGAAAGGGGGGGAGATCAGTACTTC. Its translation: CASRKGQERGGDQYF.

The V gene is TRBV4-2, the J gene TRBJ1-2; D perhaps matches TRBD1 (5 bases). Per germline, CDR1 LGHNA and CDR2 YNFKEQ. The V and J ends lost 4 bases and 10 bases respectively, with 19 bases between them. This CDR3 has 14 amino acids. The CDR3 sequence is CASSLDRGVGDYTF. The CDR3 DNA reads TGTGCCAGCAGCCTAGATCGGGGGGTAGGAGACTACACCTTC.

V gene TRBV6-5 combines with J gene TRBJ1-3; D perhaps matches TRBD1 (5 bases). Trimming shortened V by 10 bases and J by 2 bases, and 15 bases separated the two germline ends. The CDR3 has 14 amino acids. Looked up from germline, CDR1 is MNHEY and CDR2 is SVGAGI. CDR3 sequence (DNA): TGTGCCACCGCAAGGCGGGGGGCTGGAAACACCATATATTTT. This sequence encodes CATARRGAGNTIYF.

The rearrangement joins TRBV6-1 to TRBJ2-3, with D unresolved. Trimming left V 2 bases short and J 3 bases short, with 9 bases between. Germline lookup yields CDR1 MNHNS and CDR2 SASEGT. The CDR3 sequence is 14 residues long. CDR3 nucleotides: TGTGCCAGCAGTGAACTTCTTAGTACAGATACGCAGTATTTT. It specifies CASSELLSTDTQYF.

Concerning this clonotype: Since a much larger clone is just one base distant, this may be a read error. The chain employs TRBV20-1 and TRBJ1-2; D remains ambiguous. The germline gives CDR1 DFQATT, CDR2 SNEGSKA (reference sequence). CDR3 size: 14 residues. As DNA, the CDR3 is TGCAGTGCTAGAGATAAGTGGGAGAAGAATGGCTGCACCTTC. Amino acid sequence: CSARDKWEKNGCTF.

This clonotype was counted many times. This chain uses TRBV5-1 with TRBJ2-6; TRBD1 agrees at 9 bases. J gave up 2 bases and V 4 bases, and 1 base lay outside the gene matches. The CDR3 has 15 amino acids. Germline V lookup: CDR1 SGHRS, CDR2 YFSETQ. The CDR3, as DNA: TGCGCCAGCAGCGGGACAGGGACTGGGGCCAACGTCCTGACTTTC. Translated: CASSGTGTGANVLTF.

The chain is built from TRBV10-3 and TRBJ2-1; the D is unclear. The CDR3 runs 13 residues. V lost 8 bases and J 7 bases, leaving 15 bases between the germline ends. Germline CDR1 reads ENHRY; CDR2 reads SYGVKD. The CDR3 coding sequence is TGTGCCATCGGAAGGCAATGGAATAATGAGCAGTTCTTC. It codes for CAIGRQWNNEQFF.

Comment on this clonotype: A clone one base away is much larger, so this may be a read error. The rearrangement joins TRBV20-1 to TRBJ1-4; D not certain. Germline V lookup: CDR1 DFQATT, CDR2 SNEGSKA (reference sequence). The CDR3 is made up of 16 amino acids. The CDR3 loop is CSASIMVRSANEKRFF. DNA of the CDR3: TGCAGTGCTAGCATTATGGTCAGGTCGGCTAATGAAAAACGGTTTTTT.

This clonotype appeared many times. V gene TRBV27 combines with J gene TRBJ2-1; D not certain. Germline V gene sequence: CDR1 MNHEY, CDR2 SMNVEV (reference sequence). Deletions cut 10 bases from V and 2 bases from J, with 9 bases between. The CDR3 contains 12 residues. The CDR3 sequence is CATKGPYNEQFF. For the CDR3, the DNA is TGTGCCACGAAGGGCCCCTACAATGAGCAGTTCTTC.

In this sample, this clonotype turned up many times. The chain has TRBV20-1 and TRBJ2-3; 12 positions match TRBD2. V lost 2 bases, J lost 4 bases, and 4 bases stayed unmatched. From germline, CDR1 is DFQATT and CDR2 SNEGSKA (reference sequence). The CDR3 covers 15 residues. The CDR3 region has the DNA TGCAGTGCTAGACGGGCTAGCGGGGGGGCAGATACGCAGTATTTT. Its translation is CSARRASGGADTQYF.